This entry describes one T cell receptor (beta chain). The immunoSEQ assay was v3. The table came from immunoSEQ multiplex PCR; TCRdb's copy has only in-frame clones and leaves some out. Of 35,000 or so clones in the sample, more than 60% were seen once. These data belong to a study of TIL therapy for anti-PD-1-resistant metastatic lung cancer. Time point denoted: pre-treatment sample, taken before nivolumab and TIL therapy. V was clipped by 5 bases and J by 3 bases, with 5 bases between them. The CDR3 length is 12 residues. CDR1 is SNHLY, CDR2 FYNNEI, per germline. The sequence came from a person aged 25-79 years with non-small cell lung cancer. The sequencing here drew on blood, taken at baseline. The rearrangement uses TRBV2 and TRBJ1-5; D is undetermined. The CDR3 reads CASSTTNQPQHF. The CDR3 nucleotides are TGTGCCAGCAGTACGACCAATCAGCCCCAGCATTTT. The full variable domain, completed using reference TRBV2 and TRBJ1-5, is EPEVTQTPSHQVTQMGQEVILRCVPISNHLYFYWYRQILGQKVEFLVSFYNNEISEKSEIFDDQFSVERPDGSNFTLKIRSTKLEDSAMYFCASSTTNQPQHFGDGTRLSIL.